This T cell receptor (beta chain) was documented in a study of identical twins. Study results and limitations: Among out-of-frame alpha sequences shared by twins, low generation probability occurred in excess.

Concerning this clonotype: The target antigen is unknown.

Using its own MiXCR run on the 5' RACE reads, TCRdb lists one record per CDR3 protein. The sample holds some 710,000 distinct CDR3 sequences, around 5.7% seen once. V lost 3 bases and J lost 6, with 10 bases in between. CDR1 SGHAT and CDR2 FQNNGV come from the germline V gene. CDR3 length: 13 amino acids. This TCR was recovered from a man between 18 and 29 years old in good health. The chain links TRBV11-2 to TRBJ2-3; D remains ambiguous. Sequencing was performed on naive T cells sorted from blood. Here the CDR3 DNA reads TGTGCCAGCAGCTTCGCACTTCGGGATACGCAGTATTTT. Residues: CASSFALRDTQYF.